Sequencing of this T cell receptor beta chain was carried out in a study of PD-1 blockade in classical Hodgkin lymphoma. Overall study results and limits: TCR diversity rose significantly by C4D1 in CD4+ but not CD8+ cells. The drivers behind the repertoire differences, possibly disease activity or prior therapy, remain undefined. Patients with an early start, nivolumab under 1 year after ASCT, were excluded.

The method was immunoSEQ multiplex PCR; TCRdb's version includes in-frame clones alone and lacks a portion of them. The sample contains some 4,500 clones, roughly two thirds of which appear only once. As to time point: cycle 4 day 1 (C4D1), after more than 5 weeks of nivolumab. Every patient experienced relapse after autologous stem cell transplantation, and brentuximab vedotin exposure varied. Best responses fell into complete response, partial response or progressive disease. A note on this clone: What it binds is unknown.

This sequence originates from a human donor with classical Hodgkin lymphoma. Specimen: peripheral blood mononuclear cells (PBMCs), collected before the fourth cycle of nivolumab.

The DNA of the CDR3 is TGTGCCAGTAGGCGGGGACAAGCCAAAAACATTCAGTACTTC. Protein: CASRRGQAKNIQYF. This chain uses TRBV28 with TRBJ2-4, with D perhaps matching TRBD1 or TRBD2 (6 bases each). Germline lookup yields CDR1 MDHEN and CDR2 SYDVKM. The CDR3 extends over 14 amino acids. The ends were cut back, 9 bases at V and 0 bases at J, with 12 bases in the middle.